What follows are 7 T cell receptor beta chains derived from one specimen sequenced in a study of vaccination and CD4 T cells after COVID-19. The Oncomine TCR Beta short-read assay sequenced DNA from cultured CD4+ T cells. Each CDR3 protein gets one entry after TCRdb re-called the PCR reads with MiXCR. The table has about 4,500 distinct CDR3 sequences, approximately 52% seen once. The antigens of these receptors remain unknown. The treatment is: roughly 10-day PBMC culture with coronavirus spike peptide pools or control peptides (ViraFEST assay). The sequencing input was CD4+ T cells from blood, cultured in vitro. These TCRs come from a human donor who had recovered from COVID-19.

The chain uses TRBV7-9 and TRBJ1-5; 7 bases line up with TRBD1. V trimming: 4 bases; J trimming: 4 bases; junction bases outside the gene matches: 1. The CDR3 loop spans 13 amino acids. Looked up from germline, CDR1 is SEHNR and CDR2 is FQNEAQ (reference sequence). This CDR3 is CASSSTGNQPQHF. The CDR3 DNA reads TGTGCCAGCAGCTCGACAGGGAATCAGCCCCAGCATTTT.

This chain uses TRBV2 with TRBJ2-1, with D perhaps matching TRBD1 or TRBD2 (5 bases each). Germline assignment: CDR1 SNHLY and CDR2 FYNNEI. This CDR3 is 16 amino acids long. V was pared by 0 bases and J by 10 bases, with 19 bases between. As DNA, the CDR3 is TGTGCCAGCAGTGAAGCGCAGCACGGGACGACGAGGGAGCAGTTCTTC. Its protein is CASSEAQHGTTREQFF.

This clonotype has only a few counts. The chain recombines TRBV6-2 or TRBV6-3 with TRBJ1-6; D is perhaps TRBD1 (5 bases). Germline V gene data show CDR1 as MNHEY and CDR2 as SVGEGT. Trimming cost V 0 bases and J 9 bases, with 6 bases left between them. The CDR3 sequence is 13 residues long. CDR3 amino acids: CASSYSQGSPLHF. The DNA for the CDR3 is TGTGCCAGCAGTTACTCGCAGGGTTCACCCCTCCACTTT.

The chain has TRBV20-1 and TRBJ1-2; D possibly corresponds to TRBD1 (5 bases). The CDR3 covers 15 residues. V was pared by 1 base and J by 5 bases, with 17 bases between. Germline V gives CDR1 DFQATT, CDR2 SNEGSKA (reference sequence). The CDR3 bases are TGCAGTGCTAGAGCCTTACAGGAACGAGGGTATGGCTACACCTTC. Amino acid sequence: CSARALQERGYGYTF.

J is TRBJ2-5 and V is TRBV7-9; D unresolved. Between the trimmed V and J ends, which lost 4 bases and 5 bases, there was a span of 5 bases. CDR1 is SEHNR, CDR2 FQNEAQ, per germline (reference sequence). This CDR3 comprises 11 residues. CDR3 bases: TGTGCCAGCAGCTCCGGGGAGACCCAGTACTTC. It is translated as CASSSGETQYF.

This clonotype was seen more than once but under ten times. The chain links TRBV20-1 to TRBJ1-5, with unresolved D. Trimming stripped 3 bases from V and 3 bases from J, with 9 bases between. The germline V gene encodes CDR1 DFQATT and CDR2 SNEGSKA (reference sequence). This CDR3 is built from 13 residues. The CDR3 sequence is CSASDIVNQPQHF. In DNA, the CDR3 is TGCAGTGCTAGTGACATTGTCAATCAGCCCCAGCATTTT.

This clonotype qualifies as medium-sized. The chain links TRBV7-8 to TRBJ1-2; D call uncertain. The V end lost 2 bases, the J end lost 2 bases, and 9 bases lay between the germline ends. The CDR3 spans 14 residues. From germline, CDR1 is SGHVS and CDR2 FQNEAQ. In nucleotides, the CDR3 is TGTGCCAGCAGCTTAACTTCGGCAAACTATGGCTACACCTTC. This gives the protein CASSLTSANYGYTF.